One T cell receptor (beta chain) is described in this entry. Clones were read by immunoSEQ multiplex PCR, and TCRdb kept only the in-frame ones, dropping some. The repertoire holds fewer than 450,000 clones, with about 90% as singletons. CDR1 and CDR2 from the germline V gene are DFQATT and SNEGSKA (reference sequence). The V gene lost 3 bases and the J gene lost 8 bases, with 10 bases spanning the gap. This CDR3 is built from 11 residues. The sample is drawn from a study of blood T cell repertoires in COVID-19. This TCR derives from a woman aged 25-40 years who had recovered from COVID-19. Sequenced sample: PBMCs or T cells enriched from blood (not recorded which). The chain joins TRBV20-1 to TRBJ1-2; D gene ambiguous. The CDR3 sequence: CSASLGWGYTF. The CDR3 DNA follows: TGCAGTGCTAGTCTCGGGTGGGGCTACACCTTC.